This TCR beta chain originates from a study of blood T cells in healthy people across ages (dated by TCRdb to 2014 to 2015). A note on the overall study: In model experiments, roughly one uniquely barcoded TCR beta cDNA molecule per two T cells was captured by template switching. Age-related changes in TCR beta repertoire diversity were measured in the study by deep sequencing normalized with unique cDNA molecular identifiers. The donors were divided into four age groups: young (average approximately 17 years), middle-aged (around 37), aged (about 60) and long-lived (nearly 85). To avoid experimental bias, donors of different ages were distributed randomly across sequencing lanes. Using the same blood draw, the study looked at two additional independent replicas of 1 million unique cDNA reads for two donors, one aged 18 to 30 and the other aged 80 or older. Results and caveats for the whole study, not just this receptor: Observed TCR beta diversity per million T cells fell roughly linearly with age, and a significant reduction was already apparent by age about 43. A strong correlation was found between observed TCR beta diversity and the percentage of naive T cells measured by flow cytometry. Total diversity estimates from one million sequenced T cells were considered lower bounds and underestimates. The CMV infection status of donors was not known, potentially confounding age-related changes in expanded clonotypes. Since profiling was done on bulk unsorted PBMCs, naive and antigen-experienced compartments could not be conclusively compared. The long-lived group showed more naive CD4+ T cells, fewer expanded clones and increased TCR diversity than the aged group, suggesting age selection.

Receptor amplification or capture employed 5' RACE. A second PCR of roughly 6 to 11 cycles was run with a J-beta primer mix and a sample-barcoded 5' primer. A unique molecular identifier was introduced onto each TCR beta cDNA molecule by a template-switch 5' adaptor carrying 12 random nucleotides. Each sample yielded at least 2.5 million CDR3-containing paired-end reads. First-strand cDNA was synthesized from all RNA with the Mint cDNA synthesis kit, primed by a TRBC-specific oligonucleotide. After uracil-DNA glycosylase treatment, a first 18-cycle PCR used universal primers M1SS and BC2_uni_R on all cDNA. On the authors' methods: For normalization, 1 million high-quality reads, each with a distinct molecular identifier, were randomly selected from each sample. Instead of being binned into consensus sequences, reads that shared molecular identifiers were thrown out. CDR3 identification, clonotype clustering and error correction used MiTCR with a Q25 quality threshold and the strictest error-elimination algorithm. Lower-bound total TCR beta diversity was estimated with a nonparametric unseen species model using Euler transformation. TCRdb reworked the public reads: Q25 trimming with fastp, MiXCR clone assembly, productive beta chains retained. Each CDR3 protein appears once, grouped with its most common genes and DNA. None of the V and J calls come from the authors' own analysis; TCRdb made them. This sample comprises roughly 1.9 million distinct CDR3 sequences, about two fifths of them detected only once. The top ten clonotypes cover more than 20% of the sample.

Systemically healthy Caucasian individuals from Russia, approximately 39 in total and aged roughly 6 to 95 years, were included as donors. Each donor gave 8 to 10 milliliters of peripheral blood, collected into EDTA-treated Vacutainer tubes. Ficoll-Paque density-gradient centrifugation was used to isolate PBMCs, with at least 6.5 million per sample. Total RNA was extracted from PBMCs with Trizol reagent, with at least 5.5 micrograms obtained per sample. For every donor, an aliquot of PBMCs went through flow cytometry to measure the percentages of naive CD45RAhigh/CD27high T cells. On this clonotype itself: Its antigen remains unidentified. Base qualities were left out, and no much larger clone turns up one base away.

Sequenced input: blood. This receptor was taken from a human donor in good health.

DNA sequence: TGTGCCAGCAGGAAAACCGACAGGGTCTCACAGGATGAAAAACTGTTTTTT. Translated, it gives CASRKTDRVSQDEKLFF. The chain couples TRBV6-1 to TRBJ1-4; TRBD1 aligns with 7 central bases. Taken from the germline V gene, the CDR1 and CDR2 loops are MNHNS and SASEGT. The CDR3, cysteine through phenylalanine, is 17 amino acids long. The DNA shown is the 51-base CDR3, in frame from base 1. Trimming takes 6 bases off V and 6 bases off J; junction bases not matched to a gene: 16.